These T cell receptor beta chains were read from a single sample in a study of cytomegalovirus exposure and HLA in healthy donors. Measured with immunoSEQ multiplex PCR; TCRdb has only the in-frame clones, and not every one. The data show approximately 170,000 clones, with around 81% seen just once and 1% held by the top ten. Sequenced material: PBMCs. These receptor sequences come from a middle-aged woman in good health and CMV-seronegative. Each CDR3 is given with its conserved first and last residue.

TRBV4-2 | CASSAEGARTGNQPQHF
TRBV7-8 | CASSGTGTSAFTDTQYF
TRBV27 | CASSFMGTGGRGYTF
TRBV7-3 | CASSRDRNTEAFF
TRBV7-9 | CASSQNPNTEAFF
TRBV5-4 | CASPPDGISTDTQYF
TRBV30 | CACDRRYTEAFF
TRBV29-1 | CSVGSGGGETQYF
TRBV7-9 | CASSLRRDLGTEAFF
TRBV2 | CASSDLAGDQPQHF
TRBV11-3 | CASSSGRSYFSYEQYF
TRBV9 | CASSLSGRETQYF
TRBV5-1 | CASSLVAGVSNEQFF
TRBV9 | CASSPGHTNTEAFF
TRBV5-1 | CASSWTGTDTYNEQFF
TRBV5-4 | CASSARQGARASTDTQYF
TRBV28 | CASSMGREAFF
TRBV5-6 | CASSPPASGRTDTQYF
TRBV25-1 | CASSSHQGYYGYTF
TRBV5-1 | CASSLDRTNTEAFF
TRBV19 | CASSMKGGQAYEQYF
TRBV7-6 | CASSLEAVGGLAGTYEQYF
TRBV6-1 | CASSDSGTGGFNQPQHF
TRBV11-3 | CASSSGISQTDTQYF
TRBV30 | CAWTGTSGSSYNEQFF
TRBV10-3 | CAIRRDGTYEQYF